The 25 T cell receptor beta chains reported below all come from one sample, sequenced in a study of cytomegalovirus exposure and HLA in healthy donors. The method was immunoSEQ multiplex PCR; TCRdb's version includes in-frame clones alone and lacks a portion of them. The table includes more than 200,000 clones, about 88% detected once. The source material was PBMCs. All receptors derive from a man in his late teens or twenties in good health and CMV-seropositive.

The chain employs TRBV6-1 and TRBJ1-2; no reliable D call. This CDR3 contains 14 residues. Per germline, CDR1 MNHNS and CDR2 SASEGT. V lost 6 bases to trimming and J lost 3 bases, with 14 bases between them. The chain's CDR3 is CASRNRAVHYGYTF. The DNA for the CDR3 is TGTGCCAGCAGGAACCGCGCCGTCCACTATGGCTACACCTTC.

This sequence joins TRBV28 and TRBJ2-1, with TRBD2 matching 8 bases. The germline gives CDR1 MDHEN, CDR2 SYDVKM. The CDR3 is 15 amino acids. Trimming removed 3 bases from V and 4 bases from J; junction bases left unmatched: 5. The CDR3 region is CASSFPGLGYNEQFF. The CDR3 DNA follows: TGTGCCAGCAGTTTCCCGGGACTAGGATACAATGAGCAGTTCTTC.

The chain links TRBV14 to TRBJ2-2; 9 bases fit TRBD1. CDR3 length equals 16 residues. Germline-derived CDR1 and CDR2 are SGHDN and FVKESK. The V segment lost 5 bases and the J segment 4 bases; nucleotides outside the gene matches: 8. The CDR3 reads CASSYLGQGSTGELFF. The CDR3 DNA sequence: TGTGCCAGCAGCTACTTAGGACAGGGGAGCACCGGGGAGCTGTTTTTT.

The rearrangement uses TRBV15 and TRBJ1-5; 8 bases are a match to TRBD1. V gave up 2 bases and J gave up 6 bases; unmatched junction bases: 0. CDR1 is LNHNV and CDR2 is YYDKDF in the germline V gene (reference sequence). This CDR3 spans 13 amino acids. CDR3 sequence (DNA): TGTGCCACCAGCAGAACAGGGGGTCAGCCCCAGCATTTT. Amino acid sequence: CATSRTGGQPQHF.

V and J are TRBV6-6 and TRBJ1-1, with TRBD1 as a possible D gene (6 bases). Germline CDR1 is MNHNY and CDR2 is SVGAGI (reference sequence). Trimming removed 7 bases at V and 1 base at J, with 13 bases between. This CDR3 is built from 14 residues. In nucleotides, the CDR3 is TGTGCCAGCAAAAGGGGACAACCGAACACTGAAGCTTTCTTT. Residues: CASKRGQPNTEAFF.

The V and J genes are TRBV5-1 and TRBJ2-5; D might be TRBD2 (5 bases). The CDR3 has 13 amino acids. With 6 bases removed from V and 2 bases from J, the gap between germline ends came to 11 bases. The germline V gene encodes CDR1 SGHRS and CDR2 YFSETQ. The chain's CDR3 is CASTRGGQETQYF. CDR3 DNA: TGCGCCAGCACCCGAGGCGGGCAAGAGACCCAGTACTTC.

This clone was seen only once. This chain links TRBV12-5 with TRBJ2-5, with no clear D. Germline CDR1 and CDR2: LGHNT and FRNRAP. Between the trimmed V and J ends, which lost 1 base and 4 bases, there was a span of 1 base. The CDR3 covers 11 residues. The CDR3 coding sequence is TGTGCTAGTGGTTTGGGAGAGACCCAGTACTTC. Its protein product is CASGLGETQYF. The full variable domain, completed using reference TRBV12-5 and TRBJ2-5, is DARVTQTPRHKVTEMGQEVTMRCQPILGHNTVFWYRQTMMQGLELLAYFRNRAPLDDSGMPKDRFSAEMPDATLATLKIQPSEPRDSAVYFCASGLGETQYFGPGTRLLVL.

This clone was seen a handful of times. The chain joins TRBV15 to TRBJ1-2; D uncertain. V was trimmed by 0 bases and J by 7 bases, leaving 15 bases between them. The CDR3 extends over 15 amino acids. The germline CDR1 and CDR2 sequences are LNHNV and YYDKDF (reference sequence). The CDR3 DNA reads TGTGCCACCAGCAGAGATCTCGACCAGACGGGTGGCTACACCTTC. Its translation: CATSRDLDQTGGYTF.

The chain has TRBV5-4 and TRBJ2-5; the D is unclear. The CDR3 loop spans 14 amino acids. The germline CDR1 and CDR2 sequences are SGHNT and YYREEE (reference sequence). The V end lost 2 bases, the J end lost 2 bases, and 10 bases lay between the germline ends. In DNA form, the CDR3 reads TGTGCCAGCAGCTTCACGGGTGGGCAAGAGACCCAGTACTTC. This sequence encodes CASSFTGGQETQYF.

Comment on this clone: A read error is likely here: a far larger clone is one base away. The sample has other DNA sequences that encode this CDR3 too. This chain joins TRBV4-3 and TRBJ2-7; 11 nucleotides align to TRBD2. Germline trimming cut 2 bases from V and 3 bases from J; bases unmatched to any gene: 6. Germline V CDR1 and CDR2: LGHNA, YSLEER. The CDR3 extends over 16 amino acids. The CDR3 nucleotides are TGCGCCAGCAGCCAATCGCGAACTAGCGGGAGCTACGAGCAGTACTTC. Translating gives CASSQSRTSGSYEQYF.

On this clone itself: This specimen includes other DNA sequences encoding the same CDR3. V gene TRBV5-1 combines with J gene TRBJ2-3, with 10 nucleotides matching TRBD2. This CDR3 region has 16 residues. The germline V gene encodes CDR1 SGHRS and CDR2 YFSETQ. Losses at the gene ends were 0 bases for V and 1 base for J; bases not matched to a gene: 2. The CDR3 region is CASSLAGTSGTDTQYF. In nucleotides, the CDR3 is TGCGCCAGCAGCTTGGCAGGGACTAGCGGCACAGATACGCAGTATTTT. The whole variable domain, remainder taken from reference TRBV5-1 and TRBJ2-3, is KAGVTQTPRYLIKTRGQQVTLSCSPISGHRSVSWYQQTPGQGLQFLFEYFSETQRNKGNFPGRFSGRQFSNSRSEMNVSTLELGDSALYLCASSLAGTSGTDTQYFGPGTRLTVL.

The V and J genes are TRBV11-2 and TRBJ2-2; 7 nucleotides line up with TRBD2. Trimming took 1 base from V and 4 from J; bases not matched to a gene: 6. Looked up from germline, CDR1 is SGHAT and CDR2 is FQNNGV. The CDR3 is made up of 16 amino acids. In nucleotides, the CDR3 is TGTGCCAGCAGCTTAGCGACTAGCCTCCTCACCGGGGAGCTGTTTTTT. Translated: CASSLATSLLTGELFF. Filled out from reference TRBV11-2 and TRBJ2-2, the complete variable domain reads EAGVAQSPRYKIIEKRQSVAFWCNPISGHATLYWYQQILGQGPKLLIQFQNNGVVDDSQLPKDRFSAERLKGVDSTLKIQPAKLEDSAVYLCASSLATSLLTGELFFGEGSRLTVL.

The CDR3 DNA reads TGCGCCAGCAGCTTGGTACCCTCCAACAGCATGAACACTGAAGCTTTCTTT. Its protein product is CASSLVPSNSMNTEAFF. The gene calls are TRBV5-1 and TRBJ1-1; D uncertain. The germline gives CDR1 SGHRS, CDR2 YFSETQ. This CDR3 region has 17 residues. V lost 0 bases to trimming and J lost 0 bases, with 15 bases between them. Full variable domain (remainder filled in from reference TRBV5-1 and TRBJ1-1): KAGVTQTPRYLIKTRGQQVTLSCSPISGHRSVSWYQQTPGQGLQFLFEYFSETQRNKGNFPGRFSGRQFSNSRSEMNVSTLELGDSALYLCASSLVPSNSMNTEAFFGQGTRLTVV.

The chain recombines TRBV21-1 with TRBJ2-7; TRBD1, the D gene given by the table, was not confirmed from the DNA. TRBV21-1 is marked as a pseudogene. This CDR3 spans 15 amino acids. The CDR3 sequence is CASSLTPWGPYEQYF. Written as DNA, the CDR3 is TGTGCCAGCAGCCTAACCCCTTGGGGCCCCTACGAGCAGTACTTC.

This clone was recorded a few times. The rearrangement joins TRBV7-9 to TRBJ1-1; tentatively, D is TRBD1 (5 bases). Germline CDR1 reads SEHNR; CDR2 reads FQNEAQ (reference sequence). V lost 5 bases to trimming and J lost 9 bases, with 22 bases between them. This CDR3 is 15 amino acids long. The CDR3 spells CASSDKGSRALKAFF. In DNA form, the CDR3 reads TGTGCCAGCAGCGATAAAGGCAGCAGGGCCCTCAAAGCTTTCTTT.

V and J are TRBV7-6 and TRBJ2-7; D remains unclear. V lost 0 bases, J lost 6 bases, and 15 bases lay in between. The CDR3 length is 15 residues. Germline V CDR1 and CDR2: SGHVS, FNYEAQ. The CDR3 DNA sequence: TGTGCCAGCAGCTTAGCGCCAGACACGCTCGGCGAGCAGTACTTC. It yields the protein CASSLAPDTLGEQYF.

The chain joins TRBV5-1 to TRBJ2-5; no clear D. From germline, CDR1 is SGHRS and CDR2 YFSETQ. With 5 bases removed from V and 4 bases from J, the gap between germline ends came to 9 bases. This CDR3 is 12 amino acids long. CDR3 nucleotides: TGCGCCAGCAGTAGTGGTACAGAGACCCAGTACTTC. This codes for CASSSGTETQYF. Full variable domain (rest looked up from reference TRBV5-1 and TRBJ2-5): KAGVTQTPRYLIKTRGQQVTLSCSPISGHRSVSWYQQTPGQGLQFLFEYFSETQRNKGNFPGRFSGRQFSNSRSEMNVSTLELGDSALYLCASSSGTETQYFGPGTRLLVL.

This chain uses TRBV27 with TRBJ2-2; 10 nucleotides agree with TRBD2. Germline-derived CDR1 and CDR2 are MNHEY and SMNVEV (reference sequence). The CDR3 contains 17 residues. V was clipped by 1 base and J by 2 bases; unmatched bases: 4. CDR3 coding DNA: TGTGCCAGCAGTTTATATGGACTAGCGGACAACACCGGGGAGCTGTTTTTT. It codes for CASSLYGLADNTGELFF.

The chain has TRBV10-3 and TRBJ2-7; the D gene is possibly TRBD1 (5 bases). The CDR3 has 11 amino acids. Germline loops: CDR1 ENHRY, CDR2 SYGVKD. Trimming left V 10 bases short and J 5 bases short, with 12 bases between. The DNA for the CDR3 is TGTGCCACCAGAATAGGGGACGAGCAGTACTTC. It codes for CATRIGDEQYF.

The rearrangement links TRBV5-1 to TRBJ2-2; D perhaps matches TRBD2 (5 bases). Germline V gives CDR1 SGHRS, CDR2 YFSETQ. CDR3 length: 15 amino acids. V was pared by 0 bases and J by 4 bases, with 10 bases between. This chain's CDR3 is CASSLDPGGTGELFF. The CDR3 DNA sequence: TGCGCCAGCAGCTTGGATCCAGGAGGCACCGGGGAGCTGTTTTTT.

J is TRBJ2-7 and V is TRBV10-2, with TRBD1 as a possible D gene (6 bases). Trimming stripped 4 bases from V and 0 bases from J, with 16 bases between. CDR3 size: 16 residues. CDR1 and CDR2 from the germline V gene are WSHSY and SAAADI. The CDR3 sequence: CASSALLQGPSYEQYF. The CDR3 DNA follows: TGCGCCAGCAGTGCCCTTTTGCAGGGGCCCTCCTACGAGCAGTACTTC.

This rearrangement joins TRBV6-4 to TRBJ1-2; D possibly corresponds to TRBD1 (5 bases). Germline V gene sequence: CDR1 MRHNA, CDR2 SNTAGT. Trimming took 3 bases from V and 5 from J, leaving 10 bases between them. This CDR3 is 13 amino acids long. The CDR3 reads CASSDQGGYGYTF. The CDR3 region has the DNA TGTGCCAGCAGTGATCAGGGCGGTTATGGCTACACCTTC.

V is TRBV5-1 and J is TRBJ2-1; no clear D. The V gene's germline CDR1 is SGHRS and CDR2 YFSETQ. Trimming stripped 0 bases from V and 1 base from J, with 14 bases between. The CDR3 runs to 17 residues. The CDR3 protein is CASSLGLSVSSYNEQFF. CDR3 sequence (DNA): TGCGCCAGCAGCTTGGGTTTATCGGTTAGTTCCTACAATGAGCAGTTCTTC. The full variable domain, completed using reference TRBV5-1 and TRBJ2-1, is KAGVTQTPRYLIKTRGQQVTLSCSPISGHRSVSWYQQTPGQGLQFLFEYFSETQRNKGNFPGRFSGRQFSNSRSEMNVSTLELGDSALYLCASSLGLSVSSYNEQFFGPGTRLTVL.

The rearrangement joins TRBV6-5 to TRBJ2-3; D might be TRBD2 (5 bases). The CDR3 has 11 amino acids. With 7 bases removed from V and 8 bases from J, the gap between germline ends came to 10 bases. Germline assignment: CDR1 MNHEY and CDR2 SVGAGI. The DNA for the CDR3 is TGTGCCAGCAAGGGAGTTGTTACGCAGTATTTT. It yields the protein CASKGVVTQYF.

J is TRBJ2-1 and V is TRBV28, with D possibly matching TRBD2 (5 bases). The CDR3 length is 12 residues. Trimming cost V 3 bases and J 7 bases, with 7 bases left between them. The V gene's germline CDR1 is MDHEN and CDR2 SYDVKM. CDR3 DNA: TGTGCCAGCAGTTTTTCGGGAAATGAGCAGTTCTTC. Translation gives CASSFSGNEQFF.